The 30 T cell receptor beta chains below were found in one sample sequenced in a study of graft-versus-host responses after intestinal transplantation. TCRdb's table, derived via immunoSEQ multiplex PCR, lists solely in-frame clones and lacks some. This sample has fewer than 30,000 clones, with about 93% found just once. Sequencing used PBMCs, obtained around 29 days after intestinal transplant. Receptors originate from a human patient who received an intestinal transplant, so some T cells may come from the graft donor.

The rearrangement uses TRBV5-4 and TRBJ2-2; the match to TRBD1 covers 7 bases. V gave up 3 bases and J gave up 5 bases; unmatched junction bases: 10. The CDR3 is 16 residues long. CDR1 is SGHNT and CDR2 is YYREEE in the germline V gene (reference sequence). The CDR3 sequence is CASSSSRGLGTGELFF. The CDR3 DNA reads as TGTGCCAGCAGCTCCTCGAGGGGGCTTGGGACCGGGGAGCTGTTTTTT.

The gene calls are TRBV7-9 and TRBJ1-2; TRBD1 matches 12 bases. This CDR3 is built from 16 residues. The J segment lost 7 bases and the V segment lost 3 bases, leaving 9 bases of the junction unmatched. CDR1 is SEHNR and CDR2 is FQNEAQ in the germline V gene (reference sequence). The CDR3 DNA reads TGTGCCAGCAGCTTCGGGACAGGGGGCGCTAAGATTGGCTACACCTTC. Protein product: CASSFGTGGAKIGYTF.

This clone was seen once. V and J are TRBV28 and TRBJ1-1; TRBD1 aligns across 9 bases. Germline values: CDR1 MDHEN, CDR2 SYDVKM. The CDR3 has 14 residues. Trimming took 7 bases from V and 3 from J; bases not matched to a gene: 6. The CDR3 loop is CASNKDRGDTEAFF. The CDR3 coding sequence is TGTGCCAGCAACAAAGACAGGGGGGACACTGAAGCTTTCTTT.

The chain recombines TRBV28 with TRBJ2-1; D remains ambiguous. The germline V gene has CDR1 MDHEN and CDR2 SYDVKM. V lost 0 bases to trimming and J lost 7 bases, with 7 bases between them. This CDR3 has 13 residues. The CDR3 coding sequence is TGTGCCAGCAGTTTATGGGCCCTTAATGAGCAGTTCTTC. Amino acids: CASSLWALNEQFF.

CDR3: CASSLLPPRDEQFF. CDR3 in DNA: TGTGCCAGCAGTTTACTTCCCCCTCGAGATGAGCAGTTCTTC. The gene calls are TRBV27 and TRBJ2-1; D remains ambiguous. The V gene's germline CDR1 is MNHEY and CDR2 SMNVEV (reference sequence). Trimming removed 2 bases at V and 8 bases at J, with 13 bases between. The CDR3 length is 14 residues.

The V and J genes are TRBV25-1 and TRBJ2-1; 10 positions match TRBD2. Unmatched junction bases numbered 7, after V lost 0 bases and J lost 8 bases. The V gene's germline CDR1 is MGHDK and CDR2 SYGVNS. There are 16 residues in the CDR3. CDR3 amino acids: CASSEYTSGNRDEQFF. The CDR3 DNA reads TGTGCCAGCAGTGAATATACTAGCGGGAACCGGGATGAGCAGTTCTTC.

This clone was recorded once. The chain recombines TRBV6-5 with TRBJ1-2; perhaps TRBD1 as D (5 bases). Per germline, CDR1 MNHEY and CDR2 SVGAGI. Trimming shortened V by 6 bases and J by 4 bases, and 18 bases separated the two germline ends. This CDR3 region has 15 residues. The CDR3 DNA sequence: TGTGCCAGCAGGTCAGGGTCCACCGGCCTCTATGGCTACACCTTC. It translates to CASRSGSTGLYGYTF.

The rearrangement joins TRBV27 to TRBJ1-1; TRBD1 is a possible D gene (5 bases). CDR1 is MNHEY, CDR2 SMNVEV, per germline (reference sequence). V lost 1 base and J 0 bases, leaving 12 bases between the germline ends. The CDR3 spans 16 residues. The chain's CDR3 is CASSLLGGSVNTEAFF. The DNA of the CDR3 is TGTGCCAGCAGTTTATTGGGGGGGTCGGTGAACACTGAAGCTTTCTTT.

This clone is a singleton in its sample. The chain is built from TRBV30 and TRBJ1-1; D is unresolved. Germline V gene data show CDR1 as GTSNPN and CDR2 as SVGIG (reference sequence). Trimming left V 2 bases short and J 3 bases short, with 4 bases between. CDR3 size: 11 residues. The CDR3 loop reads CAWSTHTEAFF. The DNA of the CDR3 is TGTGCCTGGAGTACGCACACTGAAGCTTTCTTT.

CDR3 in DNA: TGTGCCAGCGCGCCGGGGTTACCAAGGACAGATACGCAGTATTTT. Translating gives CASAPGLPRTDTQYF. The chain is built from TRBV11-2 and TRBJ2-3; D is possibly TRBD2 (5 bases). Germline-derived CDR1 and CDR2 are SGHAT and FQNNGV. CDR3 length: 15 residues. V was cut by 8 bases and J by 3 bases, with 18 bases left in between. Full variable domain (remainder filled in from reference TRBV11-2 and TRBJ2-3): EAGVAQSPRYKIIEKRQSVAFWCNPISGHATLYWYQQILGQGPKLLIQFQNNGVVDDSQLPKDRFSAERLKGVDSTLKIQPAKLEDSAVYLCASAPGLPRTDTQYFGPGTRLTVL.

This rearrangement joins TRBV28 to TRBJ1-1; 9 bases agree with TRBD1. The CDR3 has 16 residues. Trimming took 2 bases from V and 5 from J; bases not matched to a gene: 9. From germline, CDR1 is MDHEN and CDR2 SYDVKM. In DNA form, the CDR3 reads TGTGCCAGCAGTTTAGCGACCGGGACAGGGTTAACTGAAGCTTTCTTT. It codes for CASSLATGTGLTEAFF.

The chain carries TRBV19 and TRBJ2-7; D unresolved. Deletions cut 6 bases from V and 1 base from J, with 13 bases between. In germline, CDR1 is LNHDA, CDR2 SQIVND (reference sequence). The CDR3 length is 14 residues. The CDR3 region is CASSPGARSYEQYF. The DNA for the CDR3 is TGTGCCAGTAGCCCCGGTGCCAGGTCCTACGAGCAGTACTTC.

The V and J genes are TRBV7-9 and TRBJ2-3, with no clear D. The V end was cut by 1 base, the J end by 3 bases, with 11 bases between. The CDR3 totals 15 residues. CDR1 SEHNR and CDR2 FQNEAQ come from the germline V gene (reference sequence). CDR3 coding DNA: TGTGCCAGCAGCTTAGTGGGGAAGGGAACAGATACGCAGTATTTT. Protein product: CASSLVGKGTDTQYF.

The genes are TRBV28 and TRBJ1-2, with D uncertain. In germline, CDR1 is MDHEN, CDR2 SYDVKM. The V gene lost 2 bases and the J gene lost 4 bases, with 17 bases spanning the gap. The CDR3 sequence is 16 residues long. In nucleotides, the CDR3 is TGTGCCAGCAGTTTAGACCCGGTAGGGCCCCCCTATGGCTACACCTTC. This codes for CASSLDPVGPPYGYTF.

The chain employs TRBV6-6 and TRBJ1-2, with 10 bases fitting TRBD1. V shed 2 bases, J shed 1 base, and the junction held 1 base outside the gene matches. The germline gives CDR1 MNHNY, CDR2 SVGAGI (reference sequence). The CDR3 runs 15 residues. CDR3 DNA: TGTGCCAGCAGTTACGGACAGGGGGGTAACTATGGCTACACCTTC. This gives the protein CASSYGQGGNYGYTF.

The genes are TRBV7-9 and TRBJ2-7; 12 nucleotides line up with TRBD2. J was trimmed by 0 bases and V by 4 bases; bases with no gene match: 1. Germline assignment: CDR1 SEHNR and CDR2 FQNEAQ (reference sequence). The CDR3 sequence is 15 residues long. The DNA of the CDR3 is TGTGCCAGCAGCTCGACTAGCGGGAGCTCCTACGAGCAGTACTTC. Its translation: CASSSTSGSSYEQYF.

The CDR3 DNA sequence: TGTGCCAGCAGTCCTCGTTGGGGCAATGAGCAGTTCTTC. Amino acids: CASSPRWGNEQFF. The chain joins TRBV27 to TRBJ2-1; D gene uncertain. The CDR3 covers 13 residues. Trimming stripped 5 bases from V and 6 bases from J, with 11 bases between. Germline loops: CDR1 MNHEY, CDR2 SMNVEV (reference sequence).

The chain employs TRBV7-2 and TRBJ1-2; TRBD1 agrees at 10 bases. Looked up from germline, CDR1 is SGHTA and CDR2 is FQGNSA. The CDR3 is 13 residues long. Trimming cost V 5 bases and J 8 bases; bases outside gene matches: 5. The CDR3 nucleotides are TGTGCCAGCAGCGACAGGGGGCGGATAGGCTACACCTTC. As protein: CASSDRGRIGYTF. The complete variable domain, with remaining parts taken from reference TRBV7-2 and TRBJ1-2, reads GAGVSQSPSNKVTEKGKDVELRCDPISGHTALYWYRQSLGQGLEFLIYFQGNSAPDKSGLPSDRFSAERTGGSVSTLTIQRTQQEDSAVYLCASSDRGRIGYTFGSGTRLTVV.

Written as DNA, the CDR3 is TGCGCCAGCAGCGATAACAGGGGGCCGCAGTACTTC. Translation gives CASSDNRGPQYF. This chain links TRBV5-1 with TRBJ2-7; TRBD1 agrees at 9 bases. The germline CDR1 and CDR2 sequences are SGHRS and YFSETQ. The CDR3 totals 12 residues. After removal of 4 bases from V and 9 bases from J, the junction contained 5 bases not matched to a gene.

V is TRBV6-1 and J is TRBJ1-5, with 9 bases aligning to TRBD1. V shed 6 bases, J shed 5 bases, and the junction held 2 bases outside the gene matches. Looked up from germline, CDR1 is MNHNS and CDR2 is SASEGT. CDR3 length: 13 residues. Here the CDR3 DNA reads TGTGCCAGCAGCGGGACAGGGTATCAGCCCCAGCATTTT. Translation: CASSGTGYQPQHF.

The chain uses TRBV9 and TRBJ2-5; D unclear. The CDR3 loop spans 16 amino acids. The V gene lost 4 bases and the J gene lost 1 base, with 17 bases spanning the gap. Germline V CDR1 and CDR2: SGDLS, YYNGEE. The CDR3 spells CASSPGSGATQETQYF. CDR3 DNA: TGTGCCAGCAGCCCCGGGTCAGGAGCGACCCAAGAGACCCAGTACTTC.

This clone occurred once. The DNA for the CDR3 is TGTGCCAGCAGCGTAGAAGGGAGGAGCACAGATACGCAGTATTTT. Protein sequence: CASSVEGRSTDTQYF. The V and J genes are TRBV9 and TRBJ2-3; possibly TRBD2 for D (6 bases). Per germline, CDR1 SGDLS and CDR2 YYNGEE. Trimming removed 0 bases from V and 0 bases from J, with 8 bases in between. The CDR3 is made up of 15 amino acids.

The CDR3 nucleotides read TGTGCCAGCAGCCCTTGGGAGACCCAGTACTTC. Protein: CASSPWETQYF. V and J are TRBV12-1 and TRBJ2-5. TRBV12-1 counts as a pseudogene. This CDR3 has 11 residues.

CDR3 sequence reads: CASSFGDRYQETQYF. The CDR3 coding sequence is TGTGCCAGCAGTTTCGGTGATAGGTACCAAGAGACCCAGTACTTC. This sequence joins TRBV28 and TRBJ2-5; D is ambiguous. The CDR3 spans 15 residues. Germline V lookup: CDR1 MDHEN, CDR2 SYDVKM. The V end was cut by 3 bases, the J end by 0 bases, with 11 bases between.

This clone was detected once. The V and J genes are TRBV7-9 and TRBJ1-6; 7 bases agree with TRBD1. The CDR3 consists of 15 residues. V trimming: 6 bases; J trimming: 6 bases; junction bases outside the gene matches: 8. Germline V gene data show CDR1 as SEHNR and CDR2 as FQNEAQ (reference sequence). The CDR3 region is CASRNVGDSNSPLHF. The DNA of the CDR3 is TGTGCCAGCAGAAACGTGGGGGACAGTAATTCACCCCTCCACTTT.

This rearrangement joins TRBV28 to TRBJ2-5, with D unclear. The CDR3 totals 13 residues. V was shortened by 7 bases and J by 1 base, with 10 bases between the two germline ends. The germline V gene encodes CDR1 MDHEN and CDR2 SYDVKM. The CDR3 is CASTRGIQETQYF. The CDR3 nucleotides read TGTGCCAGCACTAGAGGCATCCAAGAGACCCAGTACTTC.

The chain links TRBV9 to TRBJ2-7, with TRBD1 identical over 7 bases. The CDR3 sequence is 15 residues long. Germline CDR1 SGDLS, CDR2 YYNGEE. The trim removed 0 bases at V and 0 bases at J, leaving 3 bases unmatched. CDR3: CASSVGAGGSYEQYF. CDR3 nucleotides: TGTGCCAGCAGCGTAGGGGCAGGGGGCTCCTACGAGCAGTACTTC.

The rearrangement joins TRBV5-1 to TRBJ2-5; 13 bases are a match to TRBD2. V was pared by 3 bases and J by 4 bases, with 6 bases of the junction left unmatched. Germline values: CDR1 SGHRS, CDR2 YFSETQ. CDR3 size: 16 residues. The DNA of the CDR3 is TGCGCCAGCAGCTCAGGACTAGCGGGGGCGGCAGAGACCCAGTACTTC. It specifies CASSSGLAGAAETQYF.

The chain links TRBV4-1 to TRBJ1-5; D gene uncertain. Trimming cost V 1 base and J 5 bases, with 9 bases left between them. The CDR3 sequence is 14 residues long. CDR1 and CDR2 (germline): MGHRA, YSYEKL. The CDR3 loop is CASSQGQSYQPQHF. CDR3 bases: TGCGCCAGCAGCCAAGGACAAAGCTATCAGCCCCAGCATTTT.

The CDR3 DNA follows: TGTGCCAGCAGTTTAACGCCCGGGACTAGCGGTTACGAGCAGTACTTC. Protein product: CASSLTPGTSGYEQYF. J is TRBJ2-7 and V is TRBV27; TRBD2 agrees at 11 bases. The V gene end was trimmed by 2 bases and the J gene end by 4 bases; junction bases not matched to a gene: 7. The CDR3 sequence is 16 residues long. CDR1 and CDR2 (germline): MNHEY, SMNVEV (reference sequence).